What follows are 3 T cell receptor beta chains derived from one specimen sequenced in a study of T cell repertoires in cytomegalovirus infection. TCRdb fed the reads into MiXCR, producing one record per CDR3 protein. The sample has hundreds of thousands of distinct CDR3 sequences, around a third seen once; the top ten hold 15% to 20%. These receptors are not linked to any known antigen. This sample comprised cultured PBMCs, obtained from culture after CMV antigen stimulation. These receptor sequences come from a human donor in good health (CMV status not recorded). Some clones in this sample may be carry-over from other donors' samples.

This clonotype came up many times. This chain connects TRBV7-2 to TRBJ1-3, with 10 bases that match TRBD1. V was clipped by 5 bases and J by 11 bases; unmatched bases: 6. Germline assignment: CDR1 SGHTA and CDR2 FQGNSA. CDR3 length: 13 amino acids. The CDR3 DNA follows: TGTGCCAGCAGCCCAGGACAGGGGGAGCCCATATATTTT. Translation gives CASSPGQGEPIYF.

V usage is TRBV12-3 or TRBV12-4 and J usage is TRBJ1-5; D may be TRBD1 (5 bases). Trimming shortened V by 8 bases and J by 6 bases, and 14 bases separated the two germline ends. The CDR3 totals 13 residues. As DNA, the CDR3 is TGTGCCAGCTCCAAGGGGCTGGCTCAGCCCCAGCATTTT. This codes for CASSKGLAQPQHF.

The genes are TRBV28 and TRBJ2-5, with 9 bases lining up with TRBD2. Germline V gene data show CDR1 as MDHEN and CDR2 as SYDVKM. V was pared by 2 bases and J by 3 bases, with 13 bases of the junction left unmatched. The CDR3 consists of 18 residues. CDR3 protein: CASSLVLAGISTEETQYF. CDR3 bases: TGTGCCAGCAGTTTAGTTCTAGCGGGAATTTCAACGGAAGAGACCCAGTACTTC.